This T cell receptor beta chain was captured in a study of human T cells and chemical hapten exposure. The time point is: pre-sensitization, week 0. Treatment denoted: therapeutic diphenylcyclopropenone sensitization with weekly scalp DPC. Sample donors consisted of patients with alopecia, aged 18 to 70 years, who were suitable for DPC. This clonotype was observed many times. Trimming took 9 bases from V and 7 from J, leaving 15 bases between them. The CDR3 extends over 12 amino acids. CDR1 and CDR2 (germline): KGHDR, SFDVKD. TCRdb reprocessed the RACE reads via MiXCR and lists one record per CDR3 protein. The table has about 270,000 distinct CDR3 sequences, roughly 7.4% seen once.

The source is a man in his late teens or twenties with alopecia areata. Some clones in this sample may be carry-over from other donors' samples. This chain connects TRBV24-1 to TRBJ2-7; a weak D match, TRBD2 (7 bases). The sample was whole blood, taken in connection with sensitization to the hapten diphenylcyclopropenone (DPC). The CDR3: CATPRGAGEQYV. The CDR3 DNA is TGTGCCACCCCCAGGGGAGCGGGAGAGCAGTACGTC.